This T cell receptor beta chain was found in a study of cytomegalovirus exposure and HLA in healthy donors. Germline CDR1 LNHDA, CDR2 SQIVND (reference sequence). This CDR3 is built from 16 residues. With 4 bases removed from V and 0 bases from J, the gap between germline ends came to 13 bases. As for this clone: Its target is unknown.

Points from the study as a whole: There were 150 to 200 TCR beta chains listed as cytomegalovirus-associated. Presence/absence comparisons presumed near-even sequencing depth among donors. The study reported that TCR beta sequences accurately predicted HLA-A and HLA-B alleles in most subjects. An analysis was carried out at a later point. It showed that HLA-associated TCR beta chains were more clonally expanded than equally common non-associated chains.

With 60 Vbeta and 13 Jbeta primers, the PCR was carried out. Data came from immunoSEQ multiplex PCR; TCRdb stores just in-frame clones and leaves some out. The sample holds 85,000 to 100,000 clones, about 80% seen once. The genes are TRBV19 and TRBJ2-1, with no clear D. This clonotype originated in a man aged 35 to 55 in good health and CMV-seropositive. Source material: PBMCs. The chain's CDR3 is CASSTPGLGSYNEQFF. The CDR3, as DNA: TGTGCCAGTAGTACCCCCGGGTTGGGCTCCTACAATGAGCAGTTCTTC.